This TCR beta chain was recorded in a study of CD8+CD57+ T cells in acquired aplastic anemia. Across the study: Mean yield of DNA from sorted CD4+ and CD8+ cells was 3 to 3.5 ug.

This clonotype was observed many times. Its antigen is as yet unknown. Patients chosen for sequencing had shown CD8+CD57+ cell expansion by flow cytometry. There were no patients without severe acquired aplastic anemia. Study-level results: The same twenty-nine CD8+ CDR3 sequences occurred in patients and in controls.

Profiles of TCR beta VDJ and CDR3 were generated from a genomic DNA template. TCRdb reprocessed the reads via MiXCR and lists one record per CDR3 protein. The top ten clones hold 3.2% of a sample with 150,000 or so distinct CDR3 sequences, roughly 45% of them seen once. The sequenced sample consisted of sorted CD4+, CD8+, or CD8+CD57+ T cells (not recorded which) from PBMCs. This TCR was sampled from a human donor with aplastic anemia.

In DNA form, the CDR3 reads TGTGCCAGCAGCTTCGGGAACACCGGGGAGCTGTTTTTT. This encodes CASSFGNTGELFF. This chain uses TRBV9 with TRBJ2-2; D remains unclear. Germline CDR1 reads SGDLS; CDR2 reads YYNGEE. The length of the CDR3 is 13 residues. V gave up 4 bases and J gave up 1 base, with 5 bases separating them.